The rows below give T cell receptor beta chains drawn from one sample of a study of blood T cells in healthy people across ages. TCRdb independently ran MiXCR on the 5' RACE reads; one entry per CDR3 protein. Of about 770,000 distinct CDR3 sequences in the sample, approximately 44% were seen once. Sequenced input: blood. All receptors come from a man aged 55 to 70 in good health. The CDR3 runs from the conserved cysteine through the conserved F or W. Fields, in order: D gene, clone size, J gene, V gene, CDR3 DNA, CDR3 protein. A D gene is named only where the DNA matches it firmly. Some rows mark clone size as missing; the rest say once, few, many or name a class of expanded clone.

>-|-|TRBJ2-7|TRBV18
TGTGCCAGCTCACCACGCGGGGACGGGAGCAATGAGCAGTACTTC
CASSPRGDGSNEQYF
>TRBD1|-|TRBJ1-4|TRBV12-3/TRBV12-4
TGTGCCAGCAGTTTGACAGGGTGGGAAAAACTGTTTTTT
CASSLTGWEKLFF
>TRBD1|few|TRBJ2-1|TRBV6-1
TGTGCCAGCAGGCGACAGGGGGCCGTCGGTGAGCAGTTCTTC
CASRRQGAVGEQFF
>TRBD1|-|TRBJ1-1|TRBV7-8
TGTGCCAGCAGCCCCCGCCCAGGGCAGGGGGTAACTGAAGCTTTCTTT
CASSPRPGQGVTEAFF
>-|-|TRBJ2-1|TRBV9
TGTGCCAGCAGCGTAGCTACCGTTTCCTACAATGAGCAGTTCTTC
CASSVATVSYNEQFF
>-|-|TRBJ2-7|TRBV20-1
TGCAGTGCTAGAGGGGGAGGGGGGACCAACTACGAGCAGTACTTC
CSARGGGGTNYEQYF
>-|few|TRBJ2-3|TRBV20-1
TGCAGTGCTCAGTTGGACTCTCACACAGATACGCAGTATTTT
CSAQLDSHTDTQYF
>-|-|TRBJ1-2|TRBV28
TGTGCCAGCAGTTTAGGGAAAGATGGCTACACCTTC
CASSLGKDGYTF
>-|few|TRBJ1-5|TRBV7-9
TGTGCCAGCAGCCCAGGTGCGGAAGGACCCCAGCATTTT
CASSPGAEGPQHF
>-|-|TRBJ2-5|TRBV10-3
TGTGCCATCAGTGAGTCCGGGTCCACCGCGGAGACCCAGTACTTC
CAISESGSTAETQYF
>-|few|TRBJ1-6|TRBV4-3
TGCGCCAGCAGCCAAGATCAAACGAGAGGCGGCTATAATTCACCCCTCCACTTT
CASSQDQTRGGYNSPLHF
>-|-|TRBJ2-1|TRBV2
TGTGCCAGCAGCCCGCAGGGAATCAACAATGAGCAGTTCTTC
CASSPQGINNEQFF
>TRBD1|few|TRBJ1-6|TRBV15
TGTGCCACCAGCAAAGGACAGGATTTTTCACCCCTCCACTTT
CATSKGQDFSPLHF
>-|-|TRBJ1-4|TRBV12-3/TRBV12-4
TGTGCCAGCAGTTTCGCGGGGGTAGCTAATGAAAAACTGTTTTTT
CASSFAGVANEKLFF
>TRBD2|few|TRBJ2-1|TRBV11-2
TGTGCCAGCAGCTTAACTAGCGGGGGGTTCTTCGATGAGCAGTTCTTC
CASSLTSGGFFDEQFF
>-|-|TRBJ2-5|TRBV12-3/TRBV12-4
TGTGCCAGCACCATAGGGGCGAGCGGGGAGACCCAGTACTTC
CASTIGASGETQYF
>-|few|TRBJ2-7|TRBV2
TGTGCCAGCAGTGAAACATTCACAGGGTCATACGAGCAGTACTTC
CASSETFTGSYEQYF
>-|-|TRBJ2-7|TRBV27
TGTGCCAGCACGACAAGGACCTACGAGCAGTACTTC
CASTTRTYEQYF
>-|-|TRBJ1-1|TRBV5-1
TGCGCCAGCAGCACGGACAGTTCGAACACTGAAGCTTTCTTT
CASSTDSSNTEAFF
>-|-|TRBJ2-5|TRBV29-1
TGCAGCGTACCCCGTCCCCCTTACAATGAGCAGTACTTC
CSVPRPPYNEQYF
>-|-|TRBJ1-4|TRBV12-3/TRBV12-4
TGTGCCAGCAGCAGAACAGGGCCTGGAAAACTGTTTTTT
CASSRTGPGKLFF
>-|-|TRBJ1-1|TRBV3-1
TGTGCCAGCACCGGACAGACGAACACTGAAGCTTTCTTT
CASTGQTNTEAFF
>TRBD2|-|TRBJ2-7|TRBV5-4
TGTGCCAGCAGCTTGGGGACTAGCGGGGAGGAGCAGTACTTC
CASSLGTSGEEQYF
>-|few|TRBJ2-3|TRBV12-3/TRBV12-4
TGTGCCAGCAGTCCTCCCTTATTGGACGGGCGGAACACAGATACGCAGTATTTT
CASSPPLLDGRNTDTQYF